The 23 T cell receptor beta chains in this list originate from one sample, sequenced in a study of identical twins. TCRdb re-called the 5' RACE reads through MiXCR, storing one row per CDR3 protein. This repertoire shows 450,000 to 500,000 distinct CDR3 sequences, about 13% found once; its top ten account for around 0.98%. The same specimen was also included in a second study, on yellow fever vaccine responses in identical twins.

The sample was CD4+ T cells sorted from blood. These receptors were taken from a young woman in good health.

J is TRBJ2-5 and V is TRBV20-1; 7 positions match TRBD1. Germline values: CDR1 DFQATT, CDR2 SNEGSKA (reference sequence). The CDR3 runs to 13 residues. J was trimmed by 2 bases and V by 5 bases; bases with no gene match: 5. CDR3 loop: CSALGTDQETQYF. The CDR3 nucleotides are TGCAGTGCTCTCGGGACAGATCAAGAGACCCAGTACTTC.

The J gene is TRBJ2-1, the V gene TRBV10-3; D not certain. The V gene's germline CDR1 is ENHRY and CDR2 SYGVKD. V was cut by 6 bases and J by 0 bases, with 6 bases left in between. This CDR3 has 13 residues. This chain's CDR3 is CAIRASSYNEQFF. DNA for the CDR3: TGTGCCATCAGGGCTAGCTCCTACAATGAGCAGTTCTTC.

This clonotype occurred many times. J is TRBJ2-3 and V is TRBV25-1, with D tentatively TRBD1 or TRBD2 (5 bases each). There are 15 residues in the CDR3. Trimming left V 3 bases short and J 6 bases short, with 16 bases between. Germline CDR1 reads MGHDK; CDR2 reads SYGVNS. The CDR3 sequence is CASSDNLGEKDTQYF. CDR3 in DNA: TGTGCCAGCAGTGATAATTTGGGGGAAAAGGATACGCAGTATTTT.

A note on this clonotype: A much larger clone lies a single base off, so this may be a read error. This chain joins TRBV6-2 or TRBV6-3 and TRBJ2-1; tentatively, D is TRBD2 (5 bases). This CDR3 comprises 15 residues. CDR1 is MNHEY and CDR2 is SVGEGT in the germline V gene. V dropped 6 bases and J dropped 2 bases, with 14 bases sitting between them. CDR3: CASRYRSGTYNEQFF. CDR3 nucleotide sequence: TGTGCCAGCAGATATAGGAGCGGCACCTACAATGAGCAGTTCTTC.

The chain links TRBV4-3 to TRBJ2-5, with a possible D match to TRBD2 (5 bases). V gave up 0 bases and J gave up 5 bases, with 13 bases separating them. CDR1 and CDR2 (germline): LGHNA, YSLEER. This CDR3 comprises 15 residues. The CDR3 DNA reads TGCGCCAGCAGCCAAGATGAATCCCGGAGGGAGACCCAGTACTTC. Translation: CASSQDESRRETQYF.

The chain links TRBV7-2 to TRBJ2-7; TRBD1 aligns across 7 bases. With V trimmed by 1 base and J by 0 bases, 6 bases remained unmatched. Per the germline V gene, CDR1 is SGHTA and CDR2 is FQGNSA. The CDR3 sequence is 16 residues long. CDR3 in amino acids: CASSLGPDRTSYEQYF. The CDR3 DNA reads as TGTGCCAGCAGCTTAGGCCCGGACAGGACCTCCTACGAGCAGTACTTC.

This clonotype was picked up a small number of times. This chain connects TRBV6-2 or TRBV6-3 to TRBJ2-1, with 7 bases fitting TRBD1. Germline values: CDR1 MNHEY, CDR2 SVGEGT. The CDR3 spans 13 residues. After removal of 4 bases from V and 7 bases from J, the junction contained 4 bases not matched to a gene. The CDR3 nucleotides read TGTGCCAGCAGTTTCTCCAGGGGGAATGAGCAGTTCTTC. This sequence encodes CASSFSRGNEQFF.

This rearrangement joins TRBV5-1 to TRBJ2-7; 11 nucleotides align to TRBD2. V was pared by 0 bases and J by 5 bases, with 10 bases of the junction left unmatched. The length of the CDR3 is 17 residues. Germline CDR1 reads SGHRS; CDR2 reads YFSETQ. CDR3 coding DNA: TGCGCCAGCAGCTTGGCCGTCACTAGCGGGAGCATCGACGAGCAGTACTTC. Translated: CASSLAVTSGSIDEQYF.

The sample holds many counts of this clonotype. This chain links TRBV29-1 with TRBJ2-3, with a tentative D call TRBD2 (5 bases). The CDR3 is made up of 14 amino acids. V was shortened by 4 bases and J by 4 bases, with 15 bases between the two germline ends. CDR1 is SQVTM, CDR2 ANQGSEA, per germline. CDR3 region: CSVGAGRISDTQYF. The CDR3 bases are TGCAGCGTTGGGGCGGGTAGGATTTCAGATACGCAGTATTTT.

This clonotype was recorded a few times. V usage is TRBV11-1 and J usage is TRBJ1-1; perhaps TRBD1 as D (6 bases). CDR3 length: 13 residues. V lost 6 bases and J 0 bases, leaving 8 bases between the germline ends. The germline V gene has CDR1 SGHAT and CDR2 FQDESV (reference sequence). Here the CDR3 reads CASRRQVNTEAFF. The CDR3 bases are TGTGCCAGCAGGAGACAGGTGAACACTGAAGCTTTCTTT.

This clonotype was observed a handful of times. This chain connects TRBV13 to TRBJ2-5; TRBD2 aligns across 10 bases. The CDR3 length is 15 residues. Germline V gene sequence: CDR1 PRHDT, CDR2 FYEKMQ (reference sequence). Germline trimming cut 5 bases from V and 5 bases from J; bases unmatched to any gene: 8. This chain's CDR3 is CASSHRTSGGETQYF. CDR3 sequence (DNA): TGTGCCAGCAGCCACCGGACTAGCGGTGGGGAGACCCAGTACTTC. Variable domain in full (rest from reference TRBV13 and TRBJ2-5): AAGVIQSPRHLIKEKRETATLKCYPIPRHDTVYWYQQGPGQDPQFLISFYEKMQSDKGSIPDRFSAQQFSDYHSELNMSSLELGDSALYFCASSHRTSGGETQYFGPGTRLLVL.

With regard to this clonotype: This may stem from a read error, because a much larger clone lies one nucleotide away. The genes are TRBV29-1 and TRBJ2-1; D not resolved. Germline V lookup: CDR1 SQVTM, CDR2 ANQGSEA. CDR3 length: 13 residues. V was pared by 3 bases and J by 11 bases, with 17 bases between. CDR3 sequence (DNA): TGCAGCGTTGATTCTGTGGGATTAGGTAAGCAGTTCTTC. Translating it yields CSVDSVGLGKQFF.

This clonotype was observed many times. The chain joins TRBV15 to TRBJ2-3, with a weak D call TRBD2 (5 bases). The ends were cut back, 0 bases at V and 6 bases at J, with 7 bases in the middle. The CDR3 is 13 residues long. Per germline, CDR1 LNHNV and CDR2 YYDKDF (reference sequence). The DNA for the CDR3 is TGTGCCACCAGCAGAGATTCGGGGGATACGCAGTATTTT. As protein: CATSRDSGDTQYF.

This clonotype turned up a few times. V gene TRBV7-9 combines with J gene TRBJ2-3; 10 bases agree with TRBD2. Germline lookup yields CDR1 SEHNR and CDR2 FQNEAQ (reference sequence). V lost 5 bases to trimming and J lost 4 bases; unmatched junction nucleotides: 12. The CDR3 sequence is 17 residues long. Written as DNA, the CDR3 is TGTGCCAGCAGCGCGCGGCCTAGCGGGGGAATCTCAGATACGCAGTATTTT. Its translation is CASSARPSGGISDTQYF.

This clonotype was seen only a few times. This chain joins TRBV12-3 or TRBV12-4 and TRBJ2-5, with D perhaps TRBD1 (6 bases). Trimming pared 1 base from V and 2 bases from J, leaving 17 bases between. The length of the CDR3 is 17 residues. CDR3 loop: CASSLGVGSGDQETQYF. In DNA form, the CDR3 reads TGTGCCAGCAGTTTAGGAGTGGGTTCAGGGGATCAAGAGACCCAGTACTTC.

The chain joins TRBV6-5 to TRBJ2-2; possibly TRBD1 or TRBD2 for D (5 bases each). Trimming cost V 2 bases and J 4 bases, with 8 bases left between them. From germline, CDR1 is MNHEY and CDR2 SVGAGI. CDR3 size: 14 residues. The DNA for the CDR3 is TGTGCCAGCAGTTACACAGGAGGCACCGGGGAGCTGTTTTTT. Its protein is CASSYTGGTGELFF.

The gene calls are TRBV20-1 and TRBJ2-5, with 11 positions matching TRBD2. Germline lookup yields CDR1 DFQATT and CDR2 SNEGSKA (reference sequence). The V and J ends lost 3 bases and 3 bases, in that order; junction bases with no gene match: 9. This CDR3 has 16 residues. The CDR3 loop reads CSASSTGTSGKETQYF. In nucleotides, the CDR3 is TGCAGTGCTAGCTCCACCGGGACTAGCGGAAAAGAGACCCAGTACTTC.

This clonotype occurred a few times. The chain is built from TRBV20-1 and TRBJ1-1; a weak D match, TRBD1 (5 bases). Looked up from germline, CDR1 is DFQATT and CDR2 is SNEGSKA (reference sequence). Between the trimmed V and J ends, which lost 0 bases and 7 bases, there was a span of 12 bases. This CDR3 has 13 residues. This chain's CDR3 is CSARDGGVGEAFF. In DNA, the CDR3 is TGCAGTGCTAGAGATGGAGGGGTAGGTGAAGCTTTCTTT.

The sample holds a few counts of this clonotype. CDR3 in amino acids: CASSLTRVQETQYF. DNA of the CDR3: TGTGCCAGCAGCTTAACCAGGGTCCAAGAGACCCAGTACTTC. This chain uses TRBV7-2 with TRBJ2-5; tentative D call: TRBD1 (5 bases). From germline, CDR1 is SGHTA and CDR2 FQGNSA. V lost 2 bases and J 1 base, leaving 8 bases between the germline ends. The CDR3 consists of 14 residues.

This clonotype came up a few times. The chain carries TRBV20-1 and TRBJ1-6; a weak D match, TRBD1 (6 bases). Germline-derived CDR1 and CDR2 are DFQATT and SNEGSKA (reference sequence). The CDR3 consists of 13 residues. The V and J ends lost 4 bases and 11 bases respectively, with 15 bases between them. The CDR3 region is CSATRQEGAPLHF. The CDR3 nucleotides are TGCAGTGCTACCCGACAGGAAGGGGCACCCCTCCACTTT.

Written as DNA, the CDR3 is TGTGCCAGCAGCCTGAGTCTAGGGGGGTCTATTGAGCAGTTCTTC. Encoded protein: CASSLSLGGSIEQFF. The rearrangement joins TRBV7-2 to TRBJ2-1; D possibly uses TRBD1 or TRBD2 (6 bases each). Trimming pared 5 bases from V and 9 bases from J, leaving 20 bases between. Germline V CDR1 and CDR2: SGHTA, FQGNSA. The CDR3 has 15 residues.

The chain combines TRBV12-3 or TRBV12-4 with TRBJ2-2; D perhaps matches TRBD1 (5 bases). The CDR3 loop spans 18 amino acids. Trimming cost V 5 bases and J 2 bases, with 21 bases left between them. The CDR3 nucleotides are TGTGCCAGCAGTCTCCCCCCAGGACAAAGGCATAACACCGGGGAGCTGTTTTTT. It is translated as CASSLPPGQRHNTGELFF.

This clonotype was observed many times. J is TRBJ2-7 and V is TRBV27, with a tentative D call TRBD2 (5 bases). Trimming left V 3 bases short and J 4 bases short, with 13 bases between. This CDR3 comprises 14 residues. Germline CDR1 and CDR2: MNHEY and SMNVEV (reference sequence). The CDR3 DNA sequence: TGTGCCAGCAGTTTCGAACTCCCGGGGTACGAGCAGTACTTC. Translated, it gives CASSFELPGYEQYF.